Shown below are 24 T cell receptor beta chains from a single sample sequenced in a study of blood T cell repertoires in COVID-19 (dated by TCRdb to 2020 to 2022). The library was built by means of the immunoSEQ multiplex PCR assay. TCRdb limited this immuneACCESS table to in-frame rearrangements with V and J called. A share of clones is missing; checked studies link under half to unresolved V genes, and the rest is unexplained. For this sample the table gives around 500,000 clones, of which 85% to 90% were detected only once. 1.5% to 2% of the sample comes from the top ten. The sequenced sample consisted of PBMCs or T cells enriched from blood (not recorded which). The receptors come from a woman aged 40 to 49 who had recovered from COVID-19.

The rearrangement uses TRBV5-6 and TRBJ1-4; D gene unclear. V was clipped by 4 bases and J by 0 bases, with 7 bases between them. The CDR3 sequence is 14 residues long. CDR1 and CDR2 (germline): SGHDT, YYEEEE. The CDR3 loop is CASSPLATNEKLFF. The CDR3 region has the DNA TGTGCCAGCAGCCCACTTGCAACTAATGAAAAACTGTTTTTT. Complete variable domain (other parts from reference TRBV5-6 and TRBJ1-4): DAGVTQSPTHLIKTRGQQVTLRCSPKSGHDTVSWYQQALGQGPQFIFQYYEEEERQRGNFPDRFSGHQFPNYSSELNVNALLLGDSALYLCASSPLATNEKLFFGSGTQLSVL.

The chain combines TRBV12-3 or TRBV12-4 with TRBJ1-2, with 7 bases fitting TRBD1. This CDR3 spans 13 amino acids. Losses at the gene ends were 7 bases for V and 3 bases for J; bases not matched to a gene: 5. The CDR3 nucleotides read TGTGCCAGCACCCGAGACAGGGACTATGGCTACACCTTC. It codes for CASTRDRDYGYTF.

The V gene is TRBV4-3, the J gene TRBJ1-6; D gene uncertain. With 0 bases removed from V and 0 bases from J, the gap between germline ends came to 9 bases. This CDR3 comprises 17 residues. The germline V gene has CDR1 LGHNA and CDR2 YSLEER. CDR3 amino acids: CASSQDSSLSYNSPLHF. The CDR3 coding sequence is TGCGCCAGCAGCCAAGATAGCAGCCTCTCCTATAATTCACCCCTCCACTTT.

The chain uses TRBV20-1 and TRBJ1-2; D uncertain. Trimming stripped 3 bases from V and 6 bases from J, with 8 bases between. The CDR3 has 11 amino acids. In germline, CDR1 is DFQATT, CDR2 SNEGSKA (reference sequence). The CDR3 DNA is TGCAGTGCTAGGTTCGGGGATGGCTACACCTTC. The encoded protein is CSARFGDGYTF.

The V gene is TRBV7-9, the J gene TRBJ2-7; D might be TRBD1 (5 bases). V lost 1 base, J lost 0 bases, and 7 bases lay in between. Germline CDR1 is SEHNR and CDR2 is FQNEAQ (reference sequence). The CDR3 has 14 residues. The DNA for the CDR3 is TGTGCCAGCAGCTTAGACAGGTCCTCCTACGAGCAGTACTTC. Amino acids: CASSLDRSSYEQYF.

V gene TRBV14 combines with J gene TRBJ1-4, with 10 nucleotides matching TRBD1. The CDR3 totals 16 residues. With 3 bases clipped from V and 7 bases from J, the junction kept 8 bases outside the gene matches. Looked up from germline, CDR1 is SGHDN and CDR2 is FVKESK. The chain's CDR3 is CASSQMGTGATEKLFF. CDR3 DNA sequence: TGTGCCAGCAGCCAGATGGGGACAGGGGCTACTGAAAAACTGTTTTTT. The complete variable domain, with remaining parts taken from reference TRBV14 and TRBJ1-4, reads EAGVTQFPSHSVIEKGQTVTLRCDPISGHDNLYWYRRVMGKEIKFLLHFVKESKQDESGMPNNRFLAERTGGTYSTLKVQPAELEDSGVYFCASSQMGTGATEKLFFGSGTQLSVL.

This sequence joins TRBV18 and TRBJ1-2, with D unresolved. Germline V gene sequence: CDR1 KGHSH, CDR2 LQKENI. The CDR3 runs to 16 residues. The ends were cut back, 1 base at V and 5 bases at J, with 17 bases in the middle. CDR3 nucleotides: TGTGCCAGCTCACCACTACGGGAGTGGGCTGAGTATGGCTACACCTTC. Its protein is CASSPLREWAEYGYTF.

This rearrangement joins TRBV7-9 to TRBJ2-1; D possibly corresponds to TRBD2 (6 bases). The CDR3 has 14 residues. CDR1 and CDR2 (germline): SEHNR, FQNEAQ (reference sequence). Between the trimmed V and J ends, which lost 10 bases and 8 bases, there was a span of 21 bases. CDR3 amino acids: CAISRREPRDEQFF. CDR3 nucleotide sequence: TGTGCCATTTCCAGGAGGGAGCCCCGCGATGAGCAGTTCTTC.

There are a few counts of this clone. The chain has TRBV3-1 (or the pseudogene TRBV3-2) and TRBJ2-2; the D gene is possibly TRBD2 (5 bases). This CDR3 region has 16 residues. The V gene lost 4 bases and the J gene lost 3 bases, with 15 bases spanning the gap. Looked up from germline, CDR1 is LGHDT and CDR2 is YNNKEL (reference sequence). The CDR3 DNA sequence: TGTGCCAGCAGCCCTCTGACACCCGGGGACACCGGGGAGCTGTTTTTT. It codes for CASSPLTPGDTGELFF.

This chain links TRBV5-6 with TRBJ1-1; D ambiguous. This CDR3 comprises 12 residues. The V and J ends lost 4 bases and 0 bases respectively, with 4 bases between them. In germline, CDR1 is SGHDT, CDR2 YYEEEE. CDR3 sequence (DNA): TGTGCCAGCAGCCAAATGAACACTGAAGCTTTCTTT. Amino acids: CASSQMNTEAFF.

The CDR3 is CASSLSGGVIADTQYF. The CDR3 coding sequence is TGTGCCAGCAGCTTGTCTGGAGGGGTTATCGCAGATACGCAGTATTTT. The chain carries TRBV5-6 and TRBJ2-3, with D possibly being TRBD2 (6 bases). Trimming removed 1 base from V and 4 bases from J, with 16 bases in between. Germline lookup yields CDR1 SGHDT and CDR2 YYEEEE. This CDR3 contains 16 residues.

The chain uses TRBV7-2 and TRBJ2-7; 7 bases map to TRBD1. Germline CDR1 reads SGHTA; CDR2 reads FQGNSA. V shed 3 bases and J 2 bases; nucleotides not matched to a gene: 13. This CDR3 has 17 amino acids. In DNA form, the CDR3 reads TGTGCCAGCAGCTTGTCATTTATTAGGGACAGCGCCTACGAGCAGTACTTC. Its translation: CASSLSFIRDSAYEQYF.

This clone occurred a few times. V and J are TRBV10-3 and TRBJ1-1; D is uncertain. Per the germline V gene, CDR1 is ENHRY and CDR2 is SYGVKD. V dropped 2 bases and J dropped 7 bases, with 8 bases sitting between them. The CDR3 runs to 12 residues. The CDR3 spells CAISEGRFEAFF. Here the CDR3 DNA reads TGTGCCATCAGTGAGGGGAGGTTTGAAGCTTTCTTT.

CDR3 bases: TGCGCCAGCAGCTTCAGACGACGGACGCGGGGTGGCTACACCTTC. This codes for CASSFRRRTRGGYTF. The chain is built from TRBV5-1 and TRBJ1-2; unclear D gene. The CDR3 has 15 amino acids. V was shortened by 2 bases and J by 7 bases, with 18 bases between the two germline ends. CDR1 is SGHRS and CDR2 is YFSETQ in the germline V gene.

CDR3 loop: CASSASTGLVFGELFF. CDR3 sequence (DNA): TGTGCCAGCAGCGCTTCTACAGGGTTGGTATTCGGGGAGCTGTTTTTT. The rearrangement joins TRBV9 to TRBJ2-2; a possible D gene is TRBD1 (6 bases). Trimming took off 3 bases at V and 7 bases at J, with 19 bases between the two ends. The CDR3 contains 16 residues. The germline V gene encodes CDR1 SGDLS and CDR2 YYNGEE.

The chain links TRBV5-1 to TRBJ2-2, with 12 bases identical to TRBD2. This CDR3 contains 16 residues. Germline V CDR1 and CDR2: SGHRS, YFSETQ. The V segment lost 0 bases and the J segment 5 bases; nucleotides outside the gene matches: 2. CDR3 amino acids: CASSLGLAGETGELFF. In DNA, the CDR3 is TGCGCCAGCAGCTTGGGACTAGCGGGAGAAACCGGGGAGCTGTTTTTT.

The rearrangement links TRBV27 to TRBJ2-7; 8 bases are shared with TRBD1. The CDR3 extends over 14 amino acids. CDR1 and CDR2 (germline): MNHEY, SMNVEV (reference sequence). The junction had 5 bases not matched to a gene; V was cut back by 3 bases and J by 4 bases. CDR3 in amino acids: CASSLNTGGYEQYF. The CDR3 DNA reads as TGTGCCAGCAGTTTGAATACAGGGGGTTACGAGCAGTACTTC.

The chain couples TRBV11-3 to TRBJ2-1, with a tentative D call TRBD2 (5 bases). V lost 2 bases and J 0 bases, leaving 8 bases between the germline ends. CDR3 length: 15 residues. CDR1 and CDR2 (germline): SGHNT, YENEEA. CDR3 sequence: CASSLLGSSYNEQFF. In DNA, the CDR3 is TGTGCCAGCAGCTTACTAGGGAGCTCCTACAATGAGCAGTTCTTC.

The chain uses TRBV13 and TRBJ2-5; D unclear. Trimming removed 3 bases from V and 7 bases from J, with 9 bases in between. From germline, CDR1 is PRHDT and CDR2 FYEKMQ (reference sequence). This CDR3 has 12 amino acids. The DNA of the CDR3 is TGTGCCAGCAGCTTTCGGTTTGGGACCCAGTACTTC. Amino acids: CASSFRFGTQYF.

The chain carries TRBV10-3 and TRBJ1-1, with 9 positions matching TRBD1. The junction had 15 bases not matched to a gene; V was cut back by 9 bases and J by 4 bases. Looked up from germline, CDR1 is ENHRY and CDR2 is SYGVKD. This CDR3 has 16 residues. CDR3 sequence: CAITRDGDRAFTEAFF. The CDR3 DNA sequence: TGTGCCATTACGCGAGACGGGGACAGGGCTTTCACTGAAGCTTTCTTT.

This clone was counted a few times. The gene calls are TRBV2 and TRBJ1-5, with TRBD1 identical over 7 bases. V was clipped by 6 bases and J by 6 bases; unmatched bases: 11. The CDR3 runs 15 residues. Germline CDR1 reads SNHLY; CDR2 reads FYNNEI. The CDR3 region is CASREIHRGSQPQHF. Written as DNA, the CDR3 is TGTGCCAGCAGGGAGATCCACAGGGGATCTCAGCCCCAGCATTTT.

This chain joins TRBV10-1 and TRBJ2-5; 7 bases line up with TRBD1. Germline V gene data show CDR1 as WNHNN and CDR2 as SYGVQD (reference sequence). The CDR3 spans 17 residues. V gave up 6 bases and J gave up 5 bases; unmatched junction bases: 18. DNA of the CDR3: TGCGCCAGCAGAAATGGGCACAAACAGGGGACGCTGGAGACCCAGTACTTC. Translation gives CASRNGHKQGTLETQYF.

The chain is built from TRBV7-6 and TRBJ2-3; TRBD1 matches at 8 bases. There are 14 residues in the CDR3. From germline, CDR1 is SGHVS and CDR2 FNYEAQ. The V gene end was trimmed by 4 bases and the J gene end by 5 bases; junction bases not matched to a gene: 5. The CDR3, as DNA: TGTGCCAGCAGCTCACTCGACAGGGGAGATACGCAGTATTTT. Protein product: CASSSLDRGDTQYF.

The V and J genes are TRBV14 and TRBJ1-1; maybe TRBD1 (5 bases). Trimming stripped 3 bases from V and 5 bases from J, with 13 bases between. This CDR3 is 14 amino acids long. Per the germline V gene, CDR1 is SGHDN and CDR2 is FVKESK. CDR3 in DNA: TGTGCCAGCAGCCAGGACACCTGGAAGACTGAAGCTTTCTTT. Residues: CASSQDTWKTEAFF.